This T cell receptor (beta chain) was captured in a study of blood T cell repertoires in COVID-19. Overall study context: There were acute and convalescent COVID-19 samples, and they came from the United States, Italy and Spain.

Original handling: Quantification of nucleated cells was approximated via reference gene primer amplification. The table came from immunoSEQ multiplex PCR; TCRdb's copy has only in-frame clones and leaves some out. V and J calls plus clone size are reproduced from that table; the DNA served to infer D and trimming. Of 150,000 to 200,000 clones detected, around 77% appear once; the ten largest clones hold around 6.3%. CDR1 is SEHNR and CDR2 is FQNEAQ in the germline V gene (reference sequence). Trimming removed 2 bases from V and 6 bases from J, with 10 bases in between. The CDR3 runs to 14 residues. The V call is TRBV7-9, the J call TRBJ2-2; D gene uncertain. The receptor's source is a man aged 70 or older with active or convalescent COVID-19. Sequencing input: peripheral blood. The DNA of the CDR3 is TGTGCCAGCAGCTTAACATCGAAATCCGGGGAGCTGTTTTTT. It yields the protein CASSLTSKSGELFF.